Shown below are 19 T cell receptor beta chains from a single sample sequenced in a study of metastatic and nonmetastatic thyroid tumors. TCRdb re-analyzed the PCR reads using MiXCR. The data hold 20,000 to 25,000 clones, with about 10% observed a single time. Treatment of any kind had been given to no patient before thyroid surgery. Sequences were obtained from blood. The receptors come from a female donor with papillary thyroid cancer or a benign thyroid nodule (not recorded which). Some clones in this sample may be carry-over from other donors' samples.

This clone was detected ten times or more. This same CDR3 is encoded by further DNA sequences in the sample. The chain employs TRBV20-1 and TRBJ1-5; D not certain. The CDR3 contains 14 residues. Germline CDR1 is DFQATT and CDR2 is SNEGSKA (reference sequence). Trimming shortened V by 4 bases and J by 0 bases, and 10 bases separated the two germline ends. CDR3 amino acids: CSAMRVNSNQPQHF. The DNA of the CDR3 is TGCAGTGCTATGAGAGTGAATAGCAATCAGCCCCAGCATTTT.

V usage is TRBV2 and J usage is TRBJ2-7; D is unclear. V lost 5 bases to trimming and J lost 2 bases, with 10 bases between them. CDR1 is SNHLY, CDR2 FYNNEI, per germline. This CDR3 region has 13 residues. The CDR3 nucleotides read TGTGCCAGCAGTACCGAGGTCCCCTACGAGCAGTACTTC. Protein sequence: CASSTEVPYEQYF.

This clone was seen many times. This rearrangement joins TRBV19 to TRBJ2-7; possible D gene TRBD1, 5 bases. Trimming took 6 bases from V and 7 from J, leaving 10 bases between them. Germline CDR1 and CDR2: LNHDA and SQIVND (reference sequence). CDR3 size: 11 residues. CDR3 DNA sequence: TGTGCCAGTAGATGGGGCGAGGAGCAGTACTTC. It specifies CASRWGEEQYF. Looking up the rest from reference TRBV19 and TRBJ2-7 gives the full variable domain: DGGITQSPKYLFRKEGQNVTLSCEQNLNHDAMYWYRQDPGQGLRLIYYSQIVNDFQKGDIAEGYSVSREKKESFPLTVTSAQKNPTAFYLCASRWGEEQYFGPGTRLTVT.

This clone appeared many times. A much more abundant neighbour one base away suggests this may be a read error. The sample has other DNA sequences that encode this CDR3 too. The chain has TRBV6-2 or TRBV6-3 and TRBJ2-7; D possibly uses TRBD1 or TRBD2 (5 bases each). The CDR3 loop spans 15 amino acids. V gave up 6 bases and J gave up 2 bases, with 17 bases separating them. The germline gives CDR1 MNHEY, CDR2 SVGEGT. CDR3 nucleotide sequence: TGTGCCAGCAGACAGGTCGGGATGAGCCCCTACGAGCAGTACTTC. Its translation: CASRQVGMSPYEQYF.

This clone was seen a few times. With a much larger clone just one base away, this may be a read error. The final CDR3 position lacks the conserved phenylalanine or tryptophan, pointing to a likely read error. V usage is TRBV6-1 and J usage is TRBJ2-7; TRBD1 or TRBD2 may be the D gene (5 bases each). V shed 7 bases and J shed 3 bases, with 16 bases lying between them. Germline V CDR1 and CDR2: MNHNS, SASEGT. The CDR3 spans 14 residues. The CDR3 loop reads CASTSGLANYEQYL. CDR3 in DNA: TGTGCCAGCACGTCGGGGCTAGCCAACTACGAGCAGTACTTA.

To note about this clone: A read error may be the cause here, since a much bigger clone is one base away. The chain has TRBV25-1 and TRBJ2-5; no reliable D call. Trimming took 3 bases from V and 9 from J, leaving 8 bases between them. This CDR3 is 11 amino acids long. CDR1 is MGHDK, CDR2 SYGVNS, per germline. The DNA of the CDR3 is TGTGCCAGCAGTGACCCGGTGTCCCAGTACTTC. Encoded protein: CASSDPVSQYF.

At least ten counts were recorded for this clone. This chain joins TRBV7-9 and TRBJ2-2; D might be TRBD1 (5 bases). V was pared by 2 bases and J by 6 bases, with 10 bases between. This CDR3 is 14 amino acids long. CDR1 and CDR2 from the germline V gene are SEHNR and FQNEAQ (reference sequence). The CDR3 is CASSLNRSPGELFF. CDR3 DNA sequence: TGTGCCAGCAGCTTAAACAGGTCGCCCGGGGAGCTGTTTTTT.

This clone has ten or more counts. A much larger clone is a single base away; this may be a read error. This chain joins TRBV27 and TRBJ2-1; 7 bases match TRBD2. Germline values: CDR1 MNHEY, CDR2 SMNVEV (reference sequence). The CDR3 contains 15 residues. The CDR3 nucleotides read TGTGCCGGCAGTCCGGCGGGAGCCCCCTACAATGAGCAGTTCTTC. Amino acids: CAGSPAGAPYNEQFF.

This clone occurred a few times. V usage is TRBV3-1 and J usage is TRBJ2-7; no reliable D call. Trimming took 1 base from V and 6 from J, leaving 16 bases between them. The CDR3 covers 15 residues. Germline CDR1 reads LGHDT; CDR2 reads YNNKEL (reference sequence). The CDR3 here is CASSQVKAFSSEQYF. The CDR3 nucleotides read TGTGCCAGCAGCCAAGTAAAGGCCTTTTCGTCCGAGCAGTACTTC.

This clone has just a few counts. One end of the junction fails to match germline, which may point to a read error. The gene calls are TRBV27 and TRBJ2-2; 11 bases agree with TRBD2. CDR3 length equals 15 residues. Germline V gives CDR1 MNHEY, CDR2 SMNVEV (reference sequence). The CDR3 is CSSSWLAGGTGELFF. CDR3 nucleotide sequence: TGTTCCAGCAGTTGGCTAGCGGGAGGAACCGGGGAGCTGTTTTTT.

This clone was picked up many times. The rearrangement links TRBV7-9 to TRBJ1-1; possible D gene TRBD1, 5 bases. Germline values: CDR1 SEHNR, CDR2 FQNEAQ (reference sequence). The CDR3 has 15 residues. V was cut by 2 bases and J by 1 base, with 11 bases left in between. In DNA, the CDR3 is TGTGCCAGCAGCTTAAGCCCGGGGCCGAACACTGAAGCTTTCTTT. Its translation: CASSLSPGPNTEAFF.

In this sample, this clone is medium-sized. In DNA, the CDR3 is TGTGCCATCAGTGACGAGGTAGCGGGAGACAATGAGCAGTTCTTC. It translates to CAISDEVAGDNEQFF. This chain connects TRBV10-3 to TRBJ2-1; TRBD2 matches at 9 bases. The length of the CDR3 is 15 residues. Germline V gene lookup returns CDR1 ENHRY and CDR2 SYGVKD. Trimming removed 3 bases from V and 5 bases from J; junction bases left unmatched: 5.

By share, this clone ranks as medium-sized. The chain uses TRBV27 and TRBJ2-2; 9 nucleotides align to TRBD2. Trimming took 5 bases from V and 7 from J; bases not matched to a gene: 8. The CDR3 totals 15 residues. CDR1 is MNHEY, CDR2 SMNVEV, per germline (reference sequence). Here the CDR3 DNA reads TGTGCCAGCAGTATAATAGCGGGAGAAGGCGGGGAGCTGTTTTTT. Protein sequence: CASSIIAGEGGELFF.

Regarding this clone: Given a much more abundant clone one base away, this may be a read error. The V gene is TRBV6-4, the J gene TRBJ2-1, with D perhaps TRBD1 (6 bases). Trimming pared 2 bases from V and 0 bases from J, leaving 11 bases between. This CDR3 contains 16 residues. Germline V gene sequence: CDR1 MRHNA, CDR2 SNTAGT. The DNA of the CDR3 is TGTGCCAGCAGTGACCTACAGACAGGCTCCTACAATGAGCAGTTCTTC. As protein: CASSDLQTGSYNEQFF.

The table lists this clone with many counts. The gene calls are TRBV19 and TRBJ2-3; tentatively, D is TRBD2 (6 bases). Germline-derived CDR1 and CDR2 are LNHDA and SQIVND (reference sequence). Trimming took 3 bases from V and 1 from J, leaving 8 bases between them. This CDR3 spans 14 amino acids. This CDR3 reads CASSMTSGTDTQYF. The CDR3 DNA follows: TGTGCCAGTAGTATGACTAGTGGCACAGATACGCAGTATTTT. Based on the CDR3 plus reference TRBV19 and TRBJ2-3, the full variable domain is DGGITQSPKYLFRKEGQNVTLSCEQNLNHDAMYWYRQDPGQGLRLIYYSQIVNDFQKGDIAEGYSVSREKKESFPLTVTSAQKNPTAFYLCASSMTSGTDTQYFGPGTRLTVL.

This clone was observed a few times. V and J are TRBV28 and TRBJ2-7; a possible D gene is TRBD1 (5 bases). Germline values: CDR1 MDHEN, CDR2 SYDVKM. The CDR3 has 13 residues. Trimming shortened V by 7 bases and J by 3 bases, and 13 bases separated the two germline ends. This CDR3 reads CASIRTRDYEQYF. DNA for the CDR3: TGTGCCAGCATTCGGACACGAGACTACGAGCAGTACTTC.

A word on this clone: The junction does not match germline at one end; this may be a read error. CDR3 in DNA: TGTGCCAGAATATCATGGGGGGCCCTCTCTGTAAACACCATATATTTT. This sequence encodes CARISWGALSVNTIYF. The chain combines TRBV27 with TRBJ1-3; possibly TRBD1 for D (6 bases). The CDR3 has 16 residues. Germline loops: CDR1 MNHEY, CDR2 SMNVEV (reference sequence).

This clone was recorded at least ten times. The CDR3, as DNA: TGTGCCAGCAGCCCAGTAAAGGGACAGGGTCCCCGGTTGCAGTACTTC. It is translated as CASSPVKGQGPRLQYF. The rearrangement links TRBV11-2 to TRBJ2-7; 9 bases are shared with TRBD1. The CDR3 is 16 residues long. The ends lost 5 bases at V and 9 bases at J; junction bases unmatched: 17. Germline lookup yields CDR1 SGHAT and CDR2 FQNNGV.

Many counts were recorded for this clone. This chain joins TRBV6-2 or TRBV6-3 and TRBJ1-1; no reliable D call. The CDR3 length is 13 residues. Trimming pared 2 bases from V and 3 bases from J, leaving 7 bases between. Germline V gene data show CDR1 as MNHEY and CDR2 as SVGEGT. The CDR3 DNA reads TGTGCCAGCAGTTACGCCAGACACACTGAAGCTTTCTTT. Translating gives CASSYARHTEAFF.